This TCR beta chain was profiled in a study of T-cell reconstitution after alpha-beta-depleted transplantation in children. The CDR3 runs 15 residues. CDR1 is SEHNR and CDR2 is FQNEAQ in the germline V gene (reference sequence). The V and J ends lost 5 bases and 7 bases, in that order; junction bases with no gene match: 13. This clonotype was seen at least ten times. Construction of the TCRbeta library involved unique molecular identifiers. Each CDR3 protein gets one entry after TCRdb re-called the PCR reads with MiXCR. The profile covers 190,000 or so distinct CDR3 sequences, with 6.5% to 7.5% appearing a single time and roughly 3% taken by the ten largest.

The sequence was obtained from a human donor who donated a stem cell graft to a child with Wiskott-Aldrich syndrome. This chain links TRBV7-9 with TRBJ2-7; TRBD2 matches 8 bases. The source material was PBMCs from the stem cell graft donor, sampled from the stem cell graft. CDR3 nucleotide sequence: TGTGCCAGCAGCCCCGGTGAGCGGGGGCGCCGGGAGCAGTACTTC. Amino acid sequence: CASSPGERGRREQYF.